This T cell receptor beta chain was found in a study of blood T cell repertoires in COVID-19. Study as a whole: There were acute and convalescent COVID-19 samples, and they came from the United States, Italy and Spain. The cDNA or gDNA used as material had been derived from T cells, B-cell-depleted T cells, or PBMCs.

Under the authors' procedure: Using reference gene primer amplification, nucleated cell counts were estimated. Clones were read by immunoSEQ multiplex PCR, and TCRdb kept only the in-frame ones, dropping some. For V, J and clone size, that table is used; D and trimming come from the DNA. The data hold fewer than 100,000 clones, with around 87% observed a single time. This CDR3 contains 14 residues. Germline CDR1 and CDR2: SGHTA and FQGNSA. Trimming took 6 bases from V and 2 from J; bases not matched to a gene: 6. This TCR came from a human donor with acute or convalescent COVID-19. The donor label of this sample is uncertain. Sequencing used peripheral blood. The rearrangement links TRBV7-2 to TRBJ2-5; 7 positions agree with TRBD1. CDR3 amino acids: CASSPDRVQETQYF. Written as DNA, the CDR3 is TGTGCCAGCAGTCCCGACAGGGTTCAAGAGACCCAGTACTTC.